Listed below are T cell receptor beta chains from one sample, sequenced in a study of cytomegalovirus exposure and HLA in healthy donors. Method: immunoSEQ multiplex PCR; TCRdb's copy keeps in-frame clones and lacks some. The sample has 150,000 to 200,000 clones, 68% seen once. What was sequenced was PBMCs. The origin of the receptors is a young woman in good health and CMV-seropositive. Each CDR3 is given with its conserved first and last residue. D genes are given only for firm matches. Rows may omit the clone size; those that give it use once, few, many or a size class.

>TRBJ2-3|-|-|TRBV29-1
CSVGGVWSDTQYF
TGCAGCGTTGGGGGGGTTTGGTCAGATACGCAGTATTTT
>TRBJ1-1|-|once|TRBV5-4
CASSSPVPGGGEAFF
TGTGCCAGCAGCTCTCCGGTGCCGGGGGGGGGTGAAGCTTTCTTT
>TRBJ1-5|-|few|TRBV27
CASSFASSNQPQHF
TGTGCCAGCAGTTTTGCGTCGAGCAATCAGCCCCAGCATTTT
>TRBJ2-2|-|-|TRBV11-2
CASSLESLASYTGGELFF
TGTGCCAGCAGCTTAGAGAGTCTAGCGAGCTATACGGGCGGGGAGCTGTTTTTT
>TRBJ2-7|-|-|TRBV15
CATSRKGHYSSYEQYF
TGTGCCACCAGCAGAAAGGGACATTATAGCTCCTACGAGCAGTACTTC
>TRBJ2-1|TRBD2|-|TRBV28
CASITSGMKHVDEQFF
TGTGCCAGTATAACTAGCGGGATGAAGCATGTGGATGAGCAGTTCTTC
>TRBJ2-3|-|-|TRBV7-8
CASSLRRGAADTQYF
TGTGCCAGCAGCTTAAGACGGGGGGCCGCAGATACGCAGTATTTT
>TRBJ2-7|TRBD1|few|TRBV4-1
CASSPGQVPYEQYF
TGCGCCAGCAGCCCGGGACAGGTCCCCTACGAGCAGTACTTC
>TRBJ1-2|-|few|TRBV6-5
CASSYSSGGFHGYTF
TGTGCCAGCAGTTACTCTTCGGGCGGGTTCCATGGCTACACCTTC
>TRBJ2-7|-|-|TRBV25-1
CASSVGSSYEQYF
TGTGCCAGCAGTGTGGGCAGCTCCTACGAGCAGTACTTC
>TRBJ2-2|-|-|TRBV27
CASSFLSSGELFF
TGTGCCAGCAGTTTCTTGTCGTCCGGGGAGCTGTTTTTT
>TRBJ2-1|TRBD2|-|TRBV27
CASSLTSANEQFF
TGTGCCAGCAGTCTTACTAGCGCCAATGAGCAGTTCTTC
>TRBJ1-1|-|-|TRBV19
CASSIGPGEAFF
TGTGCCAGTAGTATTGGACCGGGGGAAGCTTTCTTT
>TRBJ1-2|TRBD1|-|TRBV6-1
CASRSGQASYGYTF
TGTGCCAGCAGATCTGGACAGGCGAGCTATGGCTACACCTTC
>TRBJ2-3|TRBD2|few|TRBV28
CASGEAGVTDTQYF
TGTGCCAGCGGGGAAGCGGGAGTTACAGATACGCAGTATTTT
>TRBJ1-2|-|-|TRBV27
CASRLVGQGAPYGYTF
TGTGCCAGCAGACTTGTCGGCCAGGGTGCCCCGTATGGCTACACCTTC
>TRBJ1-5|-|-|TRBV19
CASGGLSWDQPQHF
TGTGCCAGTGGCGGACTGAGCTGGGATCAGCCCCAGCATTTT
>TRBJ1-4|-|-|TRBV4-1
CASSQDQQHNEKLFF
TGCGCCAGCAGCCAAGATCAACAGCACAATGAAAAACTGTTTTTT
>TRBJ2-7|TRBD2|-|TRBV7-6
CASSSGTSGGRISYEQYF
TGTGCCAGCAGCTCCGGGACTAGCGGGGGGAGGATCTCCTACGAGCAGTACTTC
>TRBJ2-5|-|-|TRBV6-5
CASSRPGWDETQYF
TGTGCCAGCAGCCGCCCAGGGTGGGATGAGACCCAGTACTTC
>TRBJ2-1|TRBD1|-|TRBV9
CASSVRTGGLTGEQFF
TGTGCCAGCAGCGTCCGGACAGGGGGGCTCACGGGTGAGCAGTTCTTC
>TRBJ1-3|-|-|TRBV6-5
CASSYDSRSGNTIYF
TGTGCCAGCAGCTACGACAGCCGCTCTGGAAACACCATATATTTT
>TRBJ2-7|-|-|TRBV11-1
CASSLQASSYEQYF
TGTGCCAGCAGCTTACAGGCCAGCTCCTACGAGCAGTACTTC
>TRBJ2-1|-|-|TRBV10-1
CASSPGLQTAGQFF
TGCGCCAGCAGCCCTGGACTACAGACCGCCGGGCAGTTCTTC
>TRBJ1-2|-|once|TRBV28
CASSPLGGVYGYTF
TGTGCCAGCAGTCCACTAGGGGGAGTCTATGGCTACACCTTC
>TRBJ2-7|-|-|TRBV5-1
CASSLGTETYEQYF
TGCGCCAGCAGCTTGGGGACAGAGACCTACGAGCAGTACTTC
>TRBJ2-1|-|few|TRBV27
CASSLRANEQFF
TGTGCCAGCAGTTTGAGAGCCAATGAGCAGTTCTTC